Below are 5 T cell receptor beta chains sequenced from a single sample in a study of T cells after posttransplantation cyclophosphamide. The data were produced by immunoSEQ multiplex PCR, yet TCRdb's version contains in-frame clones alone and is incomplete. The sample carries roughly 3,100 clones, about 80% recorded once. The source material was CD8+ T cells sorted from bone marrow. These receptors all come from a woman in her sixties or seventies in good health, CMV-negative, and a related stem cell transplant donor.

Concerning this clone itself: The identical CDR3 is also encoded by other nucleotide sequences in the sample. The chain's CDR3 is CASQREVPNSPLHF. CDR3 coding DNA: TGTGCCAGCCAGCGGGAAGTCCCCAATTCACCCCTCCACTTT. This chain uses TRBV28 with TRBJ1-6, with unresolved D. The CDR3 covers 14 residues. V shed 8 bases and J shed 7 bases, with 15 bases lying between them. Germline V lookup: CDR1 MDHEN, CDR2 SYDVKM.

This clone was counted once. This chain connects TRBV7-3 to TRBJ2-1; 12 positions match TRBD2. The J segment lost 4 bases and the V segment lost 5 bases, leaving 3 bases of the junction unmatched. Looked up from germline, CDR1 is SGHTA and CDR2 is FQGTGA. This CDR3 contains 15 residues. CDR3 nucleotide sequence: TGTGCCAGCAGCCGGACTAGCGGGGTATACAATGAGCAGTTCTTC. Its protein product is CASSRTSGVYNEQFF.

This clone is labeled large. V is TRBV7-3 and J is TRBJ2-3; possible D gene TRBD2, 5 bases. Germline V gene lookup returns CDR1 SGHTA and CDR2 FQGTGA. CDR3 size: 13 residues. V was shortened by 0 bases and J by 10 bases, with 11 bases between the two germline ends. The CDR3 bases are TGTGCCAGCAGCTTAACGGGGTTGGAGGCGCAGTATTTT. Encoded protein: CASSLTGLEAQYF.

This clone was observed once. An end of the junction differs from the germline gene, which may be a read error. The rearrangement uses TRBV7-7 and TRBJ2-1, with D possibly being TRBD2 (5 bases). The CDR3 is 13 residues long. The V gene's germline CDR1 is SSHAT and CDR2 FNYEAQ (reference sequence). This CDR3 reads CASSPGILDEQFF. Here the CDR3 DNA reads TGTGCTAGCAGCCCCGGGATTTTGGATGAGCAGTTCTTC. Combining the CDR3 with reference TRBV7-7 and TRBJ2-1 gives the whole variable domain GAGVSQSPRYKVTKRGQDVTLRCDPISSHATLYWYQQALGQGPEFLTYFNYEAQPDKSGLPSDRFSAERPEGSISTLTIQRTEQRDSAMYRCASSPGILDEQFFGPGTRLTVL.

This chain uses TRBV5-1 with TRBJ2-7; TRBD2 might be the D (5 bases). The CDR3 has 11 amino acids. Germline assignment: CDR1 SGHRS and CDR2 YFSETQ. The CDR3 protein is CASSLGGGSDV. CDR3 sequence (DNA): TGCGCCAGCAGCTTGGGAGGCGGGTCGGACGTC.